The present T cell receptor (beta chain) was sequenced within a study of shared clonotypes between healthy human individuals (TCRdb year 2020). With respect to the entire study: The cohort included three men and a couple of women between 18 and 49 years of age. Per donor, three plates each were used for CD4 naive and CD4 memory, two for CD8 naive, and one for CD8 memory. Blood TCR repertoires of five healthy adults were deeply sequenced to estimate repertoire size and the extent of clonotype sharing between individuals. Libraries were prepared and TCR repertoires were sequenced by different laboratories using diverse techniques, in order to increase sequencing depth and limit assay-specific biases. Between about 0.8 and 9 billion PBMCs per donor were obtained by leukapheresis. Points the paper makes about the study in general: Larger estimated clonotype richness was generally found for naive subsets than for memory subsets. Across a handful of donors, roughly 5% of naive CD4, roughly 3.5% of naive CD8, around 2.1% of memory CD4, and around 0.4% of memory CD8 clonotypes were shared. Pairwise subsampling indicated that sequencing depth was expected to affect the degree of clonotype sharing among donors. The small number of donors limited the genetic and exposure-history diversity represented. Sampling was restricted to blood, and TCR repertoires in tissues likely differ from the TCR repertoires found in blood. Rarefaction of sorted-subset datasets indicated incomplete sequencing despite the large sequencing depth. Compared with non-shared clonotypes, the clonotypes found in all four sorted-subset donors had higher generation probabilities.

The donors were healthy, HIV-negative adults with no recently reported acute infections or vaccinations. Only Caucasian adults living in Nashville, Tennessee, USA were represented among the donors. CD4+ T cells were enriched by magnetic negative selection, after which naive cells were positively selected on CD45RA and the negative fraction was taken as the memory subset. After blood collection by leukapheresis, PBMCs were isolated using Ficoll-Histopaque density gradient centrifugation and then cryopreserved in the vapor phase of liquid nitrogen. Purity and quantity of every magnetically sorted T cell population were checked by analytical flow cytometry. Genomic DNA was isolated from every sorted fraction and measured by UV absorbance on a Nanodrop 2000c. Inclusive of the bounding cysteine and phenylalanine, the CDR3 is 14 residues long. Here the CDR3 DNA is all that survives: 42 bases in frame from base 1. The germline V end is reduced by 4 bases and the J end by 2 bases; junction bases left unmatched: 3. Looking up the germline V gene yields CDR1 SGHVS and CDR2 FNYEAQ.

On this clone itself: Its antigen target is currently unknown. No much larger clone is present one base from it, and per-base qualities are unavailable.

TCR CDR3 regions were amplified from genomic DNA by multiplex PCR using the deep immunoSEQ assay. Genomic DNA extracted from each cell subset was distributed evenly over all wells of several immunoSEQ 96-well plates, and each plate served as one replicate. For sorted subsets, about 200 ng genomic DNA, equal to 25,000 to 35,000 T cell genomes, was loaded into each replicate PCR. Purified libraries were quantified with a Qubit 3.0 fluorometer, sized on a Bioanalyzer 2100, and re-quantified with the KAPA Library Quantification kit. Each immunoSEQ 96-well plate was sequenced on its own single-read 150-cycle Illumina NextSeq 550 flow cell. The study's processing was this. The immunoSEQ output contained only junctional sequences without quality scores, so filtering could not match that applied to full-length reads. Sequences were annotated with PyIR, a Python wrapper for IgBLAST v1.9, using IMGT germline references to assign V/J genes and CDR3. Any read was removed if the V/J assignment was weak (E-value above 1e-6), the CDR3 was missing, or the read contained stop codons, out-of-frame junctions, or ambiguous translated residues. A V3J clonotype was defined by an identical inferred V gene, J gene, and CDR3 amino acid sequence. The percentage overlap between two repertoires was calculated by dividing the number of shared unique clonotypes by the size of the smaller repertoire. Richness of each repertoire was evaluated using RTK rarefaction, the Chao1 estimator, and Recon v2.1 estimates of unobserved clonotypes. Generation probabilities were computed with OLGA for all TCRbeta clonotypes obtained by the gDNA method from a few donors. TCRdb retrieved this table from immuneACCESS and kept in-frame rearrangements only. Not all clones are present; in checked studies, unresolved V genes account for under half, and no reason is known for the remainder. V and J calls and clone size follow that table, whereas D and trimming were derived from the DNA. The sample profile shows approximately 2.5 million clones; more than 85% of them were found once. Of the sample, approximately 0.37% falls within the top ten clones.

This receptor was taken from a man in his late teens or twenties in good health. Some clones in this sample may be carry-over from other donors' samples. In this chain, TRBV7-6 is recombined with TRBJ2-7; TRBD1 lines up with 9 middle nucleotides. Sequencing was performed on naive CD4+ T cells from PBMCs. What the cell subset or site label conveys for this sample: CD45RA+ positively selected. For the CDR3, the sequence is CASSCRDRAYEQYF. The DNA sequence is TGTGCCAGCAGCTGTCGGGACAGGGCCTACGAGCAGTACTTC.